The rows below give T cell receptor beta chains drawn from one sample of a study of regulatory T cells in long-lasting Graves disease. A single record per CDR3 protein comes from TCRdb applying MiXCR to the multiplex PCR reads. The table lists a few hundred thousand distinct CDR3 sequences, approximately 25% of them singletons. The sample in question was peripheral blood mononuclear cells (PBMCs), obtained when the disease was refractory, from a patient treated with antithyroid drugs. Receptor source: a woman in her thirties or forties with Graves disease. Both conserved end residues are part of each CDR3. The order of the fields is D gene, J gene, clone size, V gene, CDR3 protein, CDR3 DNA. A D gene is named only where the DNA matches it firmly. A clone size is listed for some rows: how often the clone was seen (once, few, many), or a class if it is expanded.

D gene: TRBD2
J gene: TRBJ2-7
clone size: -
V gene: TRBV18
CDR3 protein: CATGSGDSYEQYF
CDR3 DNA: TGTGCCACCGGGAGCGGGGACTCCTACGAGCAGTACTTC

D gene: TRBD2
J gene: TRBJ2-7
clone size: -
V gene: TRBV6-2/TRBV6-3
CDR3 protein: CASSESSGTTYEQYF
CDR3 DNA: TGTGCCAGCAGCGAATCTAGCGGGACTACCTACGAGCAGTACTTC

D gene: TRBD2
J gene: TRBJ2-5
clone size: few
V gene: TRBV7-3
CDR3 protein: CASSLGAGGFETQYF
CDR3 DNA: TGTGCCAGCAGCTTGGGGGCGGGAGGGTTTGAGACCCAGTACTTC

D gene: -
J gene: TRBJ1-2
clone size: -
V gene: TRBV6-4
CDR3 protein: CASSVGGHGYTF
CDR3 DNA: TGTGCCAGCAGTGTCGGGGGTCATGGCTACACCTTC

D gene: -
J gene: TRBJ2-7
clone size: few
V gene: TRBV18
CDR3 protein: CASSPSDFYEQYF
CDR3 DNA: TGTGCCAGCTCACCCTCGGATTTCTACGAGCAGTACTTC

D gene: TRBD2
J gene: TRBJ2-7
clone size: many
V gene: TRBV2
CDR3 protein: CASRKQLAGGQLTKQYF
CDR3 DNA: TGTGCCAGCAGAAAACAATTAGCGGGAGGTCAGCTTACGAAGCAGTACTTC

D gene: -
J gene: TRBJ1-6
clone size: many
V gene: TRBV28
CDR3 protein: CASSWGQNSPLHF
CDR3 DNA: TGTGCCAGCAGTTGGGGGCAGAATTCACCCCTCCACTTT

D gene: -
J gene: TRBJ2-7
clone size: many
V gene: TRBV28
CDR3 protein: CASTRRPYEQYF
CDR3 DNA: TGTGCCAGCACACGTCGTCCCTACGAGCAGTACTTC

D gene: -
J gene: TRBJ2-7
clone size: few
V gene: TRBV20-1
CDR3 protein: CSAPIGTQSLYEQYF
CDR3 DNA: TGCAGTGCTCCGATTGGGACTCAGTCCCTGTACGAGCAGTACTTC

D gene: -
J gene: TRBJ2-7
clone size: many
V gene: TRBV29-1
CDR3 protein: CSVEENGHEQYF
CDR3 DNA: TGCAGCGTTGAAGAGAACGGGCACGAGCAGTACTTC

D gene: -
J gene: TRBJ2-7
clone size: -
V gene: TRBV20-1
CDR3 protein: CSASRGDGAGEEQYF
CDR3 DNA: TGCAGTGCATCCCGAGGTGACGGGGCAGGGGAGGAGCAGTACTTC

D gene: TRBD1
J gene: TRBJ1-5
clone size: many
V gene: TRBV19
CDR3 protein: CASSISNRGQPQHF
CDR3 DNA: TGTGCCAGTAGTATCTCCAACAGGGGTCAGCCCCAGCATTTT

D gene: TRBD2
J gene: TRBJ2-2
clone size: many
V gene: TRBV12-3/TRBV12-4
CDR3 protein: CASSFSGRNTGELFF
CDR3 DNA: TGTGCCAGCAGTTTTAGCGGGAGGAACACCGGGGAGCTGTTTTTT

D gene: -
J gene: TRBJ2-7
clone size: few
V gene: TRBV10-3
CDR3 protein: CAIARAEIYEQYF
CDR3 DNA: TGTGCCATCGCCCGGGCCGAGATATACGAGCAGTACTTC

D gene: TRBD1
J gene: TRBJ2-7
clone size: -
V gene: TRBV28
CDR3 protein: CASSSTGGAFLHEQYF
CDR3 DNA: TGTGCCAGCAGTTCTACAGGGGGCGCGTTTCTCCACGAGCAGTACTTC

D gene: -
J gene: TRBJ2-6
clone size: -
V gene: TRBV27
CDR3 protein: CASGTPGFSGANVLTF
CDR3 DNA: TGTGCCAGCGGAACCCCAGGGTTCTCTGGGGCCAACGTCCTGACTTTC

D gene: -
J gene: TRBJ2-2
clone size: few
V gene: TRBV6-1
CDR3 protein: CASSGVTVLSGELFF
CDR3 DNA: TGTGCCAGCTCCGGGGTAACAGTTCTATCCGGGGAGCTGTTTTTT

D gene: -
J gene: TRBJ2-2
clone size: -
V gene: TRBV7-9
CDR3 protein: CASSPVYTGELLF
CDR3 DNA: TGTGCCAGCAGCCCCGTCTACACCGGGGAGCTGCTTTTT

D gene: -
J gene: TRBJ1-4
clone size: many
V gene: TRBV20-1
CDR3 protein: CSAILATNEKLFF
CDR3 DNA: TGCAGTGCCATCCTTGCAACTAATGAAAAACTGTTTTTT

D gene: TRBD2
J gene: TRBJ2-5
clone size: many
V gene: TRBV7-2
CDR3 protein: CASSPWGLAGVGETQYF
CDR3 DNA: TGTGCCAGCAGCCCCTGGGGACTAGCGGGAGTAGGGGAGACCCAGTACTTC

D gene: -
J gene: TRBJ1-4
clone size: -
V gene: TRBV5-1
CDR3 protein: CASSLAPATNEKLFF
CDR3 DNA: TGCGCCAGCAGCTTGGCTCCGGCAACTAATGAAAAACTGTTTTTT

D gene: TRBD2
J gene: TRBJ2-7
clone size: many
V gene: TRBV6-5
CDR3 protein: CASSYSIPGRAYEQYF
CDR3 DNA: TGTGCCAGCAGTTACTCGATACCAGGGAGGGCCTACGAGCAGTACTTC

D gene: -
J gene: TRBJ1-1
clone size: few
V gene: TRBV18
CDR3 protein: CASSPQENTEAFF
CDR3 DNA: TGTGCCAGCTCACCACAGGAGAACACTGAAGCTTTCTTT

D gene: -
J gene: TRBJ2-6
clone size: many
V gene: TRBV28
CDR3 protein: CASTSRRSGANVLTF
CDR3 DNA: TGTGCCAGCACCTCGAGACGTTCCGGGGCCAACGTCCTGACTTTC

D gene: TRBD2
J gene: TRBJ2-7
clone size: many
V gene: TRBV11-2
CDR3 protein: CASSPIAGGGYEQYF
CDR3 DNA: TGTGCCAGCAGCCCAATAGCGGGAGGCGGCTACGAGCAGTACTTC

D gene: -
J gene: TRBJ2-1
clone size: -
V gene: TRBV19
CDR3 protein: CASSPGVGRQFF
CDR3 DNA: TGTGCCAGTAGTCCCGGAGTCGGGCGGCAGTTCTTC

D gene: -
J gene: TRBJ2-5
clone size: once
V gene: TRBV5-1
CDR3 protein: CASSWDLSVGETQYF
CDR3 DNA: TGCGCCAGCAGTTGGGACCTCTCCGTCGGTGAGACCCAGTACTTC

D gene: TRBD2
J gene: TRBJ2-7
clone size: few
V gene: TRBV15
CDR3 protein: CATSSLGGSPSYEQYF
CDR3 DNA: TGTGCCACCAGCAGTCTCGGCGGGAGCCCCTCCTACGAGCAGTACTTC

D gene: -
J gene: TRBJ1-5
clone size: -
V gene: TRBV30
CDR3 protein: CAWDKQGDQPQHF
CDR3 DNA: TGTGCCTGGGATAAGCAGGGCGATCAGCCCCAGCATTTT

D gene: TRBD1
J gene: TRBJ1-6
clone size: many
V gene: TRBV10-3
CDR3 protein: CAIWDSKSPLHF
CDR3 DNA: TGTGCCATCTGGGACAGTAAATCACCCCTCCACTTT

D gene: -
J gene: TRBJ1-1
clone size: many
V gene: TRBV29-1
CDR3 protein: CSVQPLGSGTEAFF
CDR3 DNA: TGCAGCGTTCAACCCCTGGGGAGCGGCACTGAAGCTTTCTTT

D gene: -
J gene: TRBJ2-3
clone size: few
V gene: TRBV27
CDR3 protein: CASSPYPSLAGTTDTQYF
CDR3 DNA: TGTGCCAGCAGTCCTTACCCCTCGCTAGCAGGGACCACAGATACGCAGTATTTT

D gene: -
J gene: TRBJ2-2
clone size: many
V gene: TRBV28
CDR3 protein: CASSKGTQLSGELFF
CDR3 DNA: TGTGCCAGCAGTAAAGGGACCCAATTATCCGGGGAGCTGTTTTTT

D gene: -
J gene: TRBJ2-4
clone size: many
V gene: TRBV12-3/TRBV12-4
CDR3 protein: CASSLQDTLAKNIQYF
CDR3 DNA: TGTGCCAGCAGTTTGCAGGACACCCTAGCCAAAAACATTCAGTACTTC

D gene: TRBD1
J gene: TRBJ1-1
clone size: few
V gene: TRBV7-8
CDR3 protein: CASSLSPRGRDTEAFF
CDR3 DNA: TGTGCCAGCAGCTTATCCCCTAGGGGGCGCGACACTGAAGCTTTCTTT

D gene: -
J gene: TRBJ1-1
clone size: many
V gene: TRBV28
CDR3 protein: CASSQVNTEAFF
CDR3 DNA: TGTGCCAGCAGTCAGGTGAACACTGAAGCTTTCTTT

D gene: TRBD1
J gene: TRBJ1-1
clone size: -
V gene: TRBV20-1
CDR3 protein: CSARTQGANTEAFF
CDR3 DNA: TGCAGTGCTAGAACCCAGGGGGCGAACACTGAAGCTTTCTTT

D gene: TRBD2
J gene: TRBJ2-5
clone size: -
V gene: TRBV12-3/TRBV12-4
CDR3 protein: CASTRRASGTQETQYF
CDR3 DNA: TGTGCCAGCACCCGTAGGGCTAGCGGGACCCAAGAGACCCAGTACTTC

D gene: -
J gene: TRBJ2-7
clone size: many
V gene: TRBV6-9
CDR3 protein: CASSYPSETETYEQYF
CDR3 DNA: TGTGCCAGCAGTTACCCTTCAGAGACAGAGACCTACGAGCAGTACTTC

D gene: -
J gene: TRBJ1-2
clone size: many
V gene: TRBV28
CDR3 protein: CASSSRRAGYTF
CDR3 DNA: TGTGCCAGCAGTTCAAGAAGGGCTGGCTACACCTTC